Listed here is a single TCR beta chain. No cognate antigen has been identified for it. No qualities accompany the bases; no much larger clone lies one base away. Peripheral blood samples were provided by related bone marrow donors on the day of marrow donation. Mononuclear cells from peripheral blood and bone marrow were separated by Ficoll-Hypaque density centrifugation and then cryopreserved. The germline V gene sets CDR1 to KGHSH and CDR2 to LQKENI. V loses 6 bases, J loses 9 bases, and the germline ends lie 17 bases apart. There are 14 amino acids in the CDR3, from cysteine to phenylalanine inclusive. Only CDR3 DNA is held: 42 bases, read in frame from base 1. This sample was included in a study of T cells after posttransplantation cyclophosphamide (dated by TCRdb to the mid-2010s). Background on the whole study: The study tracked T cell repertoire reconstitution by TRB sequencing after myeloablative bone marrow transplantation using posttransplantation cyclophosphamide as GVHD prophylaxis. Samples from some 40 PTCy-treated patients, along with samples from roughly 15 of their related bone marrow donors, underwent antigen receptor sequencing. Blood from all 35 or so PTCy patients with 1-year posttransplant specimens was subjected to TRB sequencing. Up to 3 additional blood samples from 2 to 5.2 years after transplant were also TRB-sequenced in 3 patients, as was pretransplant blood from several patients. TRA and TRB clonality were tightly correlated in 10 or so samples, so subsequent TCR analyses focused on TRB only. Public TRB sequences were compared against a database of over 3,000 sequences linked to responses to pathogens, tumor antigens, self-antigens and alloantigens. What the work shows at the level of the full study, not this receptor alone: At 1-2 months, donor-recipient similarity was low but rose over the first year, and the later blood repertoires were often dominated by donor CD8+ memory clones. The TRB repertoires of T cells infiltrating skin or GI tract showed only limited overlap with the TRB repertoires of T cells in blood. Across fewer than 50 patients, TRB clonality was highly associated with recipient CMV seropositivity and CMV reactivation, and diversity in PTCy patients was similar to diversity in CNI/methotrexate controls.

Genomic DNA was used for TRB sequencing, which was performed with the immunoSEQ assay at survey resolution or with the hsTCRB kit. The authors' analysis ran thus. Initial read processing used immunoSEQ software, and repertoire analyses used the LymphoSeq R package. Clonality was computed as 1 minus normalized Shannon entropy; Gini coefficient was also calculated for each TRB dataset. To infer phenotypes in unsorted samples, TRB sequences from sorted subsets of the recipient or donor were mapped onto unsorted samples from the same recipient. Not all clones reach the TCRdb copy of this immuneACCESS table, which keeps in-frame sequences only. Checked studies attribute under half of the gap to unresolved V genes and leave the rest unexplained. V and J calls and clone size are copied from that table; D and trimming were computed from the DNA. Here the sample has some 64,000 clones; 85% to 95% occur a single time. The top ten constitute about 3.2% of the sample.

This sequence originates from a woman in her thirties in good health and a related stem cell transplant donor. Rearrangement joined TRBV18 to TRBJ2-2; the D gene is possibly TRBD2, with 6 bases matching. Sequences were obtained from PBMCs. The encoded CDR3 is CASSPGTVTWELFF. At the DNA level, the sequence is TGTGCCAGCTCGCCAGGGACTGTAACCTGGGAGCTGTTTTTT.